The 14 T cell receptor beta chains listed next were all sequenced from one sample in a study of blood T cell repertoires in COVID-19 (dated by TCRdb to about 2020). The library was made by the immunoSEQ multiplex PCR assay. TCRdb holds this immuneACCESS table with in-frame rearrangements only. Some clones are missing; in checked studies, unresolved V genes explain under half, and the rest has no known cause. For this sample there are over 20,000 clones; 75% to 95% appear just once. The ten largest account for roughly 3% of the sample. The sequencing input was peripheral blood. The receptor source for this set is a woman aged 65 to 85 with active COVID-19.

This clone was observed once. The chain has TRBV21-1 and TRBJ2-7; TRBD1, as called in the table, went unchecked against the DNA. TRBV21-1 is a listed pseudogene. The CDR3 runs to 14 residues. The CDR3, as DNA: TGTGCCAGCAGCACAAGTCAGTTCCCATACGAGCAGTACTTC. It encodes CASSTSQFPYEQYF.

The V and J genes are TRBV6-5 and TRBJ2-7, with 7 bases fitting TRBD1. J gave up 6 bases and V 6 bases, and 8 bases lay outside the gene matches. The germline CDR1 and CDR2 sequences are MNHEY and SVGAGI. CDR3 length: 13 residues. The CDR3 region is CASRLHRGGEQYF. CDR3 DNA: TGTGCCAGCAGACTCCACAGGGGTGGCGAGCAGTACTTC.

V usage is TRBV18 and J usage is TRBJ2-3; 15 bases line up with TRBD2. Germline V gene sequence: CDR1 KGHSH, CDR2 LQKENI. The CDR3 contains 18 residues. V lost 4 bases, J lost 1 base, and 6 bases stayed unmatched. CDR3 in amino acids: CASSQGLAGGPRTDTQYF. In nucleotides, the CDR3 is TGTGCCAGCTCACAAGGACTAGCGGGAGGGCCTCGCACAGATACGCAGTATTTT.

The chain employs TRBV29-1 and TRBJ1-1, with TRBD1 matching 8 bases. The CDR3 is 14 residues long. J was trimmed by 8 bases and V by 4 bases; bases with no gene match: 12. Looked up from germline, CDR1 is SQVTM and CDR2 is ANQGSEA. CDR3 bases: TGCAGCGTTGTTGGCAGGGGGCCTTCGATAGAAGCTTTCTTT. Translating gives CSVVGRGPSIEAFF.

The rearrangement links TRBV7-8 to TRBJ2-7; TRBD2 matches at 8 bases. This CDR3 region has 14 residues. V shed 5 bases, J shed 3 bases, and the junction held 6 bases outside the gene matches. The germline CDR1 and CDR2 sequences are SGHVS and FQNEAQ. The CDR3: CASSPGRGDYEQYF. The CDR3 DNA reads TGTGCCAGCAGCCCCGGGAGGGGAGACTACGAGCAGTACTTC.

The chain couples TRBV14 to TRBJ2-2; 10 bases line up with TRBD1. Germline assignment: CDR1 SGHDN and CDR2 FVKESK. The CDR3 spans 17 residues. V lost 4 bases to trimming and J lost 6 bases; unmatched junction nucleotides: 11. The CDR3 DNA reads TGTGCCAGCAGCCCTCTTGACAGGGGGCGTTGGTCCGGGGAGCTGTTTTTT. It is translated as CASSPLDRGRWSGELFF.

The CDR3 sequence is CASSLSGVYSNQPQHF. The CDR3 bases are TGTGCCAGCAGTTTATCGGGAGTTTATAGCAATCAGCCCCAGCATTTT. The chain recombines TRBV27 with TRBJ1-5; no firm D call. CDR3 length: 16 residues. V lost 0 bases and J lost 0, with 9 bases in between. Germline CDR1 reads MNHEY; CDR2 reads SMNVEV (reference sequence).

This chain uses TRBV6-6 with TRBJ2-7; no clear D. The CDR3 has 12 residues. Germline CDR1 MNHNY, CDR2 SVGAGI (reference sequence). Trimming removed 6 bases at V and 5 bases at J, with 11 bases between. CDR3 DNA sequence: TGTGCCAGCAGGAACCTAGTTAACGAGCAGTACTTC. It is translated as CASRNLVNEQYF.

This chain joins TRBV27 and TRBJ1-5; D ambiguous. Germline V gene lookup returns CDR1 MNHEY and CDR2 SMNVEV (reference sequence). The germline V and J ends were trimmed by 3 bases and 3 bases, with 9 bases remaining between them. The CDR3 covers 14 residues. CDR3 DNA sequence: TGTGCCAGCAGTTTTCGAGGGAACAATCAGCCCCAGCATTTT. It is translated as CASSFRGNNQPQHF.

V usage is TRBV11-2 and J usage is TRBJ2-3; 7 nucleotides align to TRBD2. The germline V gene has CDR1 SGHAT and CDR2 FQNNGV. V lost 5 bases and J lost 7; bases outside the gene matches: 12. The CDR3 length is 15 residues. The CDR3 DNA reads as TGTGCCAGCAGCCCCTCCGGGACTACCTCTAATACGCAGTATTTT. Translated: CASSPSGTTSNTQYF.

The chain uses TRBV4-1 and TRBJ2-1, with D tentatively TRBD1 (6 bases). Germline assignment: CDR1 MGHRA and CDR2 YSYEKL. The CDR3 sequence is 16 residues long. V shed 0 bases and J shed 2 bases, with 11 bases lying between them. In nucleotides, the CDR3 is TGCGCCAGCAGCCAAGATCCCAGGGGCGCCTACAATGAGCAGTTCTTC. Residues: CASSQDPRGAYNEQFF.

The chain uses TRBV2 and TRBJ2-7; TRBD1 agrees at 8 bases. Germline assignment: CDR1 SNHLY and CDR2 FYNNEI. Germline trimming cut 6 bases from V and 3 bases from J; bases unmatched to any gene: 4. The CDR3 is made up of 13 amino acids. This CDR3 reads CASRDDRGYEQYF. CDR3 DNA sequence: TGTGCCAGCAGGGACGACAGGGGCTACGAGCAGTACTTC.

J is TRBJ1-1 and V is TRBV18; 9 nucleotides align to TRBD1. The CDR3 contains 16 residues. Germline V CDR1 and CDR2: KGHSH, LQKENI. Unmatched junction bases numbered 9, after V lost 3 bases and J lost 4 bases. CDR3 region: CASSPTGGGSRTEAFF. The DNA for the CDR3 is TGTGCCAGCTCACCGACAGGGGGTGGAAGTCGCACTGAAGCTTTCTTT.

The chain employs TRBV2 and TRBJ1-3, with D perhaps TRBD1 (5 bases). The germline gives CDR1 SNHLY, CDR2 FYNNEI. This CDR3 has 13 amino acids. Trimming removed 8 bases from V and 2 bases from J, with 10 bases in between. The CDR3, as DNA: TGTGCCAGCGGGCAGGGTCCTGGAAACACCATATATTTT. Translated: CASGQGPGNTIYF.